Below are 32 T cell receptor beta chains sequenced from a single sample in a study of cytomegalovirus exposure and HLA in healthy donors. The PCR made use of 60 Vbeta and 13 Jbeta primers. Produced via immunoSEQ multiplex PCR; TCRdb's table is partial and in-frame only. Found here are some 80,000 clones; the top ten clones hold 0.95% to 1.3%. The sequenced sample consisted of PBMCs. The receptors were gathered from a woman in her 30s in good health and CMV-seronegative.

CDR3 sequence: CAWSALRGRHNYGYTF. The DNA for the CDR3 is TGTGCCTGGAGTGCCCTCCGCGGGCGCCATAACTATGGCTACACCTTC. The chain combines TRBV30 with TRBJ1-2; the D is unclear. The CDR3 runs to 16 residues. In germline, CDR1 is GTSNPN, CDR2 SVGIG (reference sequence). Deletions cut 1 base from V and 1 base from J, with 16 bases between.

The chain joins TRBV5-6 to TRBJ2-3; 8 nucleotides agree with TRBD2. The CDR3 runs 15 residues. V shed 2 bases and J 1 base; nucleotides not matched to a gene: 3. The V gene's germline CDR1 is SGHDT and CDR2 YYEEEE. Here the CDR3 reads CASSFRLARTDTQYF. The DNA for the CDR3 is TGTGCCAGCAGCTTCCGACTAGCGCGCACAGATACGCAGTATTTT.

The chain combines TRBV19 with TRBJ1-1, with 10 bases matching TRBD1. The V gene's germline CDR1 is LNHDA and CDR2 SQIVND (reference sequence). Trimming removed 4 bases from V and 6 bases from J; junction bases left unmatched: 5. CDR3 length equals 14 residues. The CDR3 protein is CASSTGQGVAEAFF. CDR3 sequence (DNA): TGTGCCAGTAGTACCGGACAGGGGGTCGCTGAAGCTTTCTTT.

The CDR3 is CASSRVGLGTEAFF. CDR3 in DNA: TGTGCCAGCTCACGCGTAGGACTAGGCACTGAAGCTTTCTTT. This chain uses TRBV18 with TRBJ1-1; D call uncertain. This CDR3 contains 14 residues. V was clipped by 4 bases and J by 4 bases, with 13 bases between them. Per germline, CDR1 KGHSH and CDR2 LQKENI.

The chain uses TRBV5-4 and TRBJ2-5, with 9 bases identical to TRBD1. The CDR3 sequence is 16 residues long. CDR1 SGHNT and CDR2 YYREEE come from the germline V gene (reference sequence). Trimming cost V 3 bases and J 3 bases; bases outside gene matches: 9. The DNA of the CDR3 is TGTGCCAGCAGCTATAACAGGGGGCCGGCGAAAGAGACCCAGTACTTC. Amino acid sequence: CASSYNRGPAKETQYF.

The V and J genes are TRBV2 and TRBJ1-4; D might be TRBD1 (5 bases). V was cut by 7 bases and J by 5 bases, with 14 bases left in between. Looked up from germline, CDR1 is SNHLY and CDR2 is FYNNEI. The CDR3 spans 14 residues. In DNA form, the CDR3 reads TGTGCCAGCACGAGCGGGACGGGCAATGAAAAACTGTTTTTT. Protein sequence: CASTSGTGNEKLFF.

Points on this clone: Sequence at one end of the junction differs from germline and may be a read error. Other DNA sequences within the sample encode an identical CDR3. The rearrangement joins TRBV6-5 to TRBJ1-6, with D perhaps TRBD1 (6 bases). The germline V gene has CDR1 MNHEY and CDR2 SVGAGI. The CDR3 runs to 14 residues. CDR3 coding DNA: TGTGCCAGCAGGGGAACAGGGAAGAATTCACCCCTACACTTT. The encoded protein is CASRGTGKNSPLHF.

The rearrangement joins TRBV5-1 to TRBJ2-6; 8 bases map to TRBD1. The V and J ends lost 3 bases and 4 bases, in that order; junction bases with no gene match: 6. Germline V gene lookup returns CDR1 SGHRS and CDR2 YFSETQ. The CDR3 extends over 16 amino acids. The DNA for the CDR3 is TGCGCCAGCAGCTCCCCGACAGGGGTCGGGGCCAACGTCCTGACTTTC. Translating gives CASSSPTGVGANVLTF.

J is TRBJ2-5 and V is TRBV15, with D perhaps TRBD2 (5 bases). The CDR3 has 14 amino acids. V lost 3 bases and J lost 0, with 8 bases in between. From germline, CDR1 is LNHNV and CDR2 YYDKDF (reference sequence). The CDR3 nucleotides are TGTGCCACCAGCAGTAGAGGGAACCAAGAGACCCAGTACTTC. Protein sequence: CATSSRGNQETQYF.

The genes are TRBV4-1 and TRBJ2-3; tentatively, D is TRBD1 (5 bases). The length of the CDR3 is 15 residues. Germline CDR1 MGHRA, CDR2 YSYEKL. Trimming removed 1 base from V and 2 bases from J, with 10 bases in between. This chain's CDR3 is CASSQGDRATDTQYF. As DNA, the CDR3 is TGCGCCAGCAGCCAAGGAGACAGAGCCACAGATACGCAGTATTTT.

This chain joins TRBV18 and TRBJ2-2; perhaps TRBD1 as D (6 bases). The CDR3 has 13 residues. Germline CDR1 and CDR2: KGHSH and LQKENI. V was cut by 2 bases and J by 7 bases, with 8 bases left in between. DNA of the CDR3: TGTGCCAGCTCACCAAAGGGGGACGGGGAGCTGTTTTTT. Its protein is CASSPKGDGELFF. The entire variable domain, with the rest obtained from reference TRBV18 and TRBJ2-2, is as follows: NAGVMQNPRHLVRRRGQEARLRCSPMKGHSHVYWYRQLPEEGLKFMVYLQKENIIDESGMPKERFSAEFPKEGPSILRIQQVVRGDSAAYFCASSPKGDGELFFGEGSRLTVL.

As regards this clone: Germline and junction disagree at one end, which may indicate a read error. The chain is built from TRBV9 and TRBJ2-3; 7 bases line up with TRBD1. The germline gives CDR1 SGDLS, CDR2 YYNGEE. The CDR3 has 16 residues. The DNA of the CDR3 is TGTGCCAGCAGCGTAGCCGCGACAGGGAGAGCAGATGCGCAGTATTTT. As protein: CASSVAATGRADAQYF.

This chain joins TRBV5-1 and TRBJ2-7, with TRBD1 matching 7 bases. Per the germline V gene, CDR1 is SGHRS and CDR2 is YFSETQ. V shed 3 bases and J 4 bases; nucleotides not matched to a gene: 4. The CDR3 sequence is 13 residues long. CDR3 sequence reads: CASSSGQTYEQYF. The CDR3 DNA is TGCGCCAGCAGCTCGGGACAGACTTACGAGCAGTACTTC.

The genes are TRBV7-9 and TRBJ2-1, with 12 bases matching TRBD2. This CDR3 is 17 amino acids long. V was pared by 5 bases and J by 3 bases, with 8 bases of the junction left unmatched. Germline CDR1 and CDR2: SEHNR and FQNEAQ (reference sequence). The CDR3 loop is CASSPSTSGGFYNEQFF. The CDR3 nucleotides are TGTGCCAGCAGCCCCTCAACTAGCGGGGGGTTCTACAATGAGCAGTTCTTC.

This chain joins TRBV7-9 and TRBJ1-1; D unclear. The CDR3 covers 13 residues. Trimming stripped 5 bases from V and 2 bases from J, with 9 bases between. Germline V CDR1 and CDR2: SEHNR, FQNEAQ (reference sequence). The CDR3 nucleotides are TGTGCCAGCAGCCGACCGGGAAACACTGAAGCTTTCTTT. Its protein is CASSRPGNTEAFF.

This chain uses TRBV6-1 with TRBJ1-2; possible D gene TRBD1, 5 bases. With 7 bases removed from V and 2 bases from J, the gap between germline ends came to 11 bases. The CDR3 runs 13 residues. The germline CDR1 and CDR2 sequences are MNHNS and SASEGT. The DNA of the CDR3 is TGTGCCAGCACCCCAGGGTTCAACTATGGCTACACCTTC. Translated, it gives CASTPGFNYGYTF.

This chain connects TRBV30 to TRBJ1-2; perhaps TRBD1 as D (5 bases). Trimming shortened V by 1 base and J by 3 bases, and 12 bases separated the two germline ends. The V gene's germline CDR1 is GTSNPN and CDR2 SVGIG (reference sequence). The CDR3 loop spans 14 amino acids. The CDR3 DNA reads as TGTGCCTGGAGTGAGGAGGGGTGGGACTATGGCTACACCTTC. As protein: CAWSEEGWDYGYTF.

This chain connects TRBV30 to TRBJ2-5, with D unclear. This CDR3 has 12 residues. The V gene's germline CDR1 is GTSNPN and CDR2 SVGIG (reference sequence). Trimming removed 0 bases at V and 2 bases at J, with 4 bases between. CDR3 coding DNA: TGTGCCTGGAGTGTACATCAAGAGACCCAGTACTTC. Translating it yields CAWSVHQETQYF.

The chain employs TRBV7-8 and TRBJ1-6; D might be TRBD1 (6 bases). The V and J ends lost 6 bases and 7 bases respectively, with 13 bases between them. The CDR3 is 14 residues long. Germline V gene lookup returns CDR1 SGHVS and CDR2 FQNEAQ. The CDR3 sequence: CASSSTTGNSPLHF. In DNA, the CDR3 is TGTGCCAGCAGTTCCACCACAGGGAATTCACCCCTCCACTTT.

V and J are TRBV6-5 and TRBJ1-2, with 7 bases fitting TRBD1. The CDR3 covers 13 residues. V dropped 3 bases and J dropped 6; count of bases not matched to a gene: 4. CDR1 is MNHEY and CDR2 is SVGAGI in the germline V gene. The CDR3 sequence is CASSYDRVDGYTF. The CDR3 nucleotides are TGTGCCAGCAGTTATGACAGGGTGGATGGCTACACCTTC.

The CDR3 here is CASSHQGDQPQHF. CDR3 bases: TGTGCCAGTAGTCATCAGGGCGATCAGCCCCAGCATTTT. The chain carries TRBV19 and TRBJ1-5; possible D gene TRBD1, 5 bases. Trimming shortened V by 5 bases and J by 5 bases, and 10 bases separated the two germline ends. CDR3 size: 13 residues. The germline CDR1 and CDR2 sequences are LNHDA and SQIVND (reference sequence). Full variable domain (rest looked up from reference TRBV19 and TRBJ1-5): DGGITQSPKYLFRKEGQNVTLSCEQNLNHDAMYWYRQDPGQGLRLIYYSQIVNDFQKGDIAEGYSVSREKKESFPLTVTSAQKNPTAFYLCASSHQGDQPQHFGDGTRLSIL.

V gene TRBV9 combines with J gene TRBJ2-7, with TRBD2 matching over 7 bases. Germline V CDR1 and CDR2: SGDLS, YYNGEE. After removal of 2 bases from V and 3 bases from J, the junction contained 5 bases not matched to a gene. CDR3 length: 14 residues. CDR3 DNA: TGTGCCAGCAGCGTCGGACTAGAGAACTACGAGCAGTACTTC. This sequence encodes CASSVGLENYEQYF.

J is TRBJ2-7 and V is TRBV7-2; 12 nucleotides align to TRBD1. With 1 base clipped from V and 5 bases from J, the junction kept 3 bases outside the gene matches. The germline CDR1 and CDR2 sequences are SGHTA and FQGNSA. This CDR3 comprises 15 residues. The CDR3 DNA is TGTGCCAGCAGCTTAGGCGGGACAGGGGGCCACGAGCAGTACTTC. Its translation is CASSLGGTGGHEQYF. The variable domain in full, completed from reference TRBV7-2 and TRBJ2-7, reads GAGVSQSPSNKVTEKGKDVELRCDPISGHTALYWYRQSLGQGLEFLIYFQGNSAPDKSGLPSDRFSAERTGGSVSTLTIQRTQQEDSAVYLCASSLGGTGGHEQYFGPGTRLTVT.

The CDR3 bases are TGCGCCAGCAGCTCGGGGGGACACAATCCCCGTAATGAAAAACTGTTTTTT. It encodes CASSSGGHNPRNEKLFF. This chain uses TRBV5-1 with TRBJ1-4, with a possible D match to TRBD1 (6 bases). The CDR3 extends over 17 amino acids. Per the germline V gene, CDR1 is SGHRS and CDR2 is YFSETQ. The V and J ends lost 3 bases and 4 bases respectively, with 19 bases between them.

The chain joins TRBV9 to TRBJ2-5; D is undetermined. This CDR3 contains 15 residues. In germline, CDR1 is SGDLS, CDR2 YYNGEE. V dropped 0 bases and J dropped 3 bases, with 12 bases sitting between them. The CDR3 loop is CASSVATGREETQYF. The CDR3 nucleotides read TGTGCCAGCAGCGTAGCTACTGGTCGGGAAGAGACCCAGTACTTC.

This chain links TRBV30 with TRBJ2-5, with TRBD1 as a possible D gene (6 bases). TRBJ2-7 matches the DNA end more closely, so the J call is doubtful. In germline, CDR1 is GTSNPN, CDR2 SVGIG (reference sequence). The CDR3 runs 12 residues. CDR3 sequence reads: CAWEDTGREQYF. The CDR3, as DNA: TGTGCCTGGGAGGATACAGGGCGCGAGCAGTACTTC.

This chain connects TRBV29-1 to TRBJ2-5; perhaps TRBD2 as D (6 bases). The CDR3 is 13 amino acids. V lost 4 bases, J lost 1 base, and 10 bases lay in between. CDR1 and CDR2 from the germline V gene are SQVTM and ANQGSEA. CDR3: CSVAGSLQETQYF. CDR3 sequence (DNA): TGCAGCGTTGCCGGGAGCCTCCAAGAGACCCAGTACTTC.

The chain employs TRBV9 and TRBJ1-1, with D perhaps TRBD1 (5 bases). Germline V gene sequence: CDR1 SGDLS, CDR2 YYNGEE. CDR3 length: 18 residues. V shed 1 base and J shed 3 bases, with 22 bases lying between them. CDR3 sequence (DNA): TGTGCCAGCAGCGTAAGTGCCCCGGGGGAGATAGGGGACACTGAAGCTTTCTTT. This codes for CASSVSAPGEIGDTEAFF. The full variable domain, its missing parts supplied by reference TRBV9 and TRBJ1-1, is DSGVTQTPKHLITATGQRVTLRCSPRSGDLSVYWYQQSLDQGLQFLIQYYNGEERAKGNILERFSAQQFPDLHSELNLSSLELGDSALYFCASSVSAPGEIGDTEAFFGQGTRLTVV.

The chain joins TRBV30 to TRBJ2-4; tentative D call: TRBD1 (6 bases). This CDR3 is built from 14 residues. V was shortened by 1 base and J by 2 bases, with 9 bases between the two germline ends. From germline, CDR1 is GTSNPN and CDR2 SVGIG (reference sequence). CDR3 sequence: CAWSADSSKNIQYF. The CDR3 coding sequence is TGTGCCTGGAGTGCGGACAGTTCCAAAAACATTCAGTACTTC. The full variable domain, completed using reference TRBV30 and TRBJ2-4, is SQTIHQWPATLVQPVGSPLSLECTVEGTSNPNLYWYRQAAGRGLQLLFYSVGIGQISSEVPQNLSASRPQDRQFILSSKKLLLSDSGFYLCAWSADSSKNIQYFGAGTRLSVL.

CDR3 DNA: TGTGCCAGCAGGGGCGCCTATAAGCAGTACTTC. Encoded protein: CASRGAYKQYF. The chain employs TRBV2 and TRBJ2-7; D unresolved. Germline CDR1 SNHLY, CDR2 FYNNEI. The CDR3 loop spans 11 amino acids. Trimming took 6 bases from V and 8 from J, leaving 11 bases between them.

The chain has TRBV5-1 and TRBJ2-7, with 9 bases that match TRBD2. The CDR3 is 15 residues long. V trimming: 2 bases; J trimming: 3 bases; junction bases outside the gene matches: 6. The V gene's germline CDR1 is SGHRS and CDR2 YFSETQ. The chain's CDR3 is CASSFSSGELYEQYF. The CDR3 nucleotides are TGCGCCAGCAGCTTCTCTAGCGGGGAACTCTACGAGCAGTACTTC.

The chain couples TRBV5-4 to TRBJ1-2; TRBD1 agrees at 9 bases. V was clipped by 2 bases and J by 4 bases; unmatched bases: 9. The CDR3 sequence is 16 residues long. Looked up from germline, CDR1 is SGHNT and CDR2 is YYREEE (reference sequence). Written as DNA, the CDR3 is TGTGCCAGCAGCTTATCGGGACAGGGAACTATCTATGGCTACACCTTC. Its translation is CASSLSGQGTIYGYTF.